This TCR beta chain was identified in a study of blood T cell repertoires in COVID-19. The wider study: Sources were T cells, B-cell-depleted T cells, or PBMCs; the material itself was cDNA or gDNA.

This CDR3 region has 16 residues. Trimming took off 4 bases at V and 10 bases at J, with 21 bases between the two ends. Germline V gene sequence: CDR1 SGHDT, CDR2 YYEEEE. TCRdb's table, derived via immunoSEQ multiplex PCR, lists solely in-frame clones and lacks some. This sample has approximately 110,000 clones, with around 86% found just once. The V call is TRBV5-6, the J call TRBJ1-6, with a tentative D call TRBD1 (5 bases). Sequencing was performed on peripheral blood. The sequence was obtained from a human donor in a cohort sampled during active COVID-19. The CDR3 protein is CASSTGPRAGYSPLHF. The CDR3, as DNA: TGTGCCAGCAGCACCGGACCCAGAGCAGGGTACTCACCCCTCCACTTT.